This TCR beta chain was identified in a study of T cells in Graves' hyperthyroidism and ophthalmopathy. The CDR3 regions of TCR beta were amplified from RNA transcripts. A set of HTBI primers served as the primers for a first-round RT-PCR of the TCR CDR3. TCRdb re-derived calls from the multiplex PCR reads in MiXCR, one entry per CDR3 protein. The sample records 490,000 or so distinct CDR3 sequences, under 25% being singletons. Study-level points and caveats: Most clonotypes that expanded in the thyroid above 0.001 also showed up in blood.

In the case of this clonotype: Its target is unknown.

Germline V lookup: CDR1 SGHRS, CDR2 YFSETQ. The V segment lost 1 base and the J segment 6 bases; nucleotides outside the gene matches: 14. CDR3 length: 17 amino acids. The receptor's source is a woman between 65 and 79 years old with Graves' ophthalmopathy. Material: blood. The genes are TRBV5-1 and TRBJ1-2; TRBD1 matches 8 bases. The CDR3 sequence: CASSLTPEDRELNGYTF. The CDR3 DNA reads as TGCGCCAGCAGCTTGACCCCCGAGGACAGGGAACTCAATGGCTACACCTTC.